This T cell receptor (beta chain) was profiled in a study of radiotherapy plus CTLA-4 blockade in lung cancer. The V gene's germline CDR1 is KGHSH and CDR2 LQKENI. The CDR3 has 16 residues. TCRdb's table, derived via immunoSEQ multiplex PCR, lists solely in-frame clones and lacks some. The sample consists of tens of thousands of clones, 77% of them appearing once. For this clone: At one end, the junction sequence differs from germline, possibly due to a read error.

Sequenced material: peripheral blood, taken from a patient treated with radiotherapy plus ipilimumab. The rearrangement links TRBV18 to TRBJ1-5, with 8 bases that match TRBD1. The receptor was derived from a human donor with non-small cell lung cancer who had a partial response to radiotherapy plus ipilimumab. In DNA form, the CDR3 reads TGTGTCAGCAAGGTGGGGACAGGCGATAGCAATCAGCCCCAGCATTTT. Protein product: CVSKVGTGDSNQPQHF.